The source of this TCR beta chain is a study of cytomegalovirus exposure and HLA in healthy donors. Primers: 60 Vbeta forward and 13 Jbeta reverse. Assay: immunoSEQ multiplex PCR; the TCRdb copy retains only in-frame clones and omits some. The data show 150,000 to 200,000 clones, 70% to 85% seen once. Points from the study as a whole: Cytomegalovirus status was reportedly diagnosed by the classifier with high sensitivity and specificity. CMV antigen specificity was confirmed in vitro for a few CMV-associated chains. When a later analysis compared HLA-associated TCR beta chains with equally common others, the HLA-associated chains turned out to be more clonally expanded and to have lower generation probabilities. The only immune exposure information that was available was CMV serostatus.

Regarding this clone: Its target is not known.

Germline CDR1 PRHDT, CDR2 FYEKMQ (reference sequence). Between the trimmed V and J ends, which lost 2 bases and 4 bases, there was a span of 6 bases. The CDR3 runs 12 residues. The chain employs TRBV13 and TRBJ2-7, with D perhaps TRBD1 (5 bases). Sequencing was carried out using PBMCs. The receptor comes from a man aged 18-30 years in good health and CMV-seronegative. In nucleotides, the CDR3 is TGTGCCAGCAGCTTACCAGGGTACGAGCAGTACTTC. It encodes CASSLPGYEQYF.